This T cell receptor beta chain originates from a study of radiotherapy plus CTLA-4 blockade in lung cancer. V was pared by 1 base and J by 5 bases, with 14 bases between. Germline loops: CDR1 GTSNPN, CDR2 SVGIG (reference sequence). CDR3 length: 14 residues. Data came from immunoSEQ multiplex PCR; TCRdb stores just in-frame clones and leaves some out. The table includes some 90,000 clones, less than 90% detected once. Here the sequenced sample was peripheral blood, taken from a patient treated with radiotherapy plus ipilimumab. The chain combines TRBV30 with TRBJ1-2, with D tentatively TRBD1 (6 bases). The TCR comes from a human donor with non-small cell lung cancer who had stable disease on radiotherapy plus ipilimumab. The CDR3 DNA reads as TGTGCCTGGAGTGCCCCAGGGGAACCATATGGCTACACCTTC. It is translated as CAWSAPGEPYGYTF.